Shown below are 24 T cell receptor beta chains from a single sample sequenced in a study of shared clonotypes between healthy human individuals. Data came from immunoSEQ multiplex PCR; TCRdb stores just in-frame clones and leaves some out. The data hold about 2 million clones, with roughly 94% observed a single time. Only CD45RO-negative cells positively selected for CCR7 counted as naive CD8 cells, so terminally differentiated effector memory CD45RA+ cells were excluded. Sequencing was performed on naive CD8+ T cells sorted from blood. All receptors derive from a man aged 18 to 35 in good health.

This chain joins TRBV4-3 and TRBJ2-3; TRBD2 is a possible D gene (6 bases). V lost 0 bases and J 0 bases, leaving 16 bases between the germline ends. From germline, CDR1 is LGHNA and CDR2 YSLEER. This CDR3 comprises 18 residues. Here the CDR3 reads CASSQDSRVAESTDTQYF. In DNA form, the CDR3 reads TGCGCCAGCAGCCAAGATAGTCGGGTAGCGGAGAGCACAGATACGCAGTATTTT.

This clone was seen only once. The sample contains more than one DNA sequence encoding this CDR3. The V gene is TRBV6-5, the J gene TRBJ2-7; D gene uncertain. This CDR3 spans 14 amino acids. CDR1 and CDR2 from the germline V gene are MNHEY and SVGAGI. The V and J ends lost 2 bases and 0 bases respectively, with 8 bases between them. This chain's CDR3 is CASSYLGTSYEQYF. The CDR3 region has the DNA TGTGCCAGCAGTTACCTGGGCACCTCCTACGAGCAGTACTTC.

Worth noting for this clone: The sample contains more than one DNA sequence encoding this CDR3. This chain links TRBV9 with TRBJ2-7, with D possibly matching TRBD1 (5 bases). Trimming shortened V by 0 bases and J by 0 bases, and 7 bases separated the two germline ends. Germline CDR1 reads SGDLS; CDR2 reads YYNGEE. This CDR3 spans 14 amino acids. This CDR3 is CASSVGGDSYEQYF. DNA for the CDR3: TGTGCCAGCAGCGTAGGGGGCGACTCCTACGAGCAGTACTTC.

For the CDR3, the DNA is TGTGCCAGCAGCTTGGGGCTAGCGGGAGCCGAGCAGTACTTC. It encodes CASSLGLAGAEQYF. This chain uses TRBV5-4 with TRBJ2-7, with 10 positions matching TRBD2. Unmatched junction bases numbered 3, after V lost 0 bases and J lost 6 bases. There are 14 residues in the CDR3. Looked up from germline, CDR1 is SGHNT and CDR2 is YYREEE (reference sequence).

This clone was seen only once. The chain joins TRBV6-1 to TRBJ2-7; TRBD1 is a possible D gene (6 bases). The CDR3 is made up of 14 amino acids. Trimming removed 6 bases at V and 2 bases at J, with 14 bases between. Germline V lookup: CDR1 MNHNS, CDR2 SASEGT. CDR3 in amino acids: CASRENRVTYEQYF. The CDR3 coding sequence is TGTGCCAGCAGAGAAAACAGGGTCACCTACGAGCAGTACTTC.

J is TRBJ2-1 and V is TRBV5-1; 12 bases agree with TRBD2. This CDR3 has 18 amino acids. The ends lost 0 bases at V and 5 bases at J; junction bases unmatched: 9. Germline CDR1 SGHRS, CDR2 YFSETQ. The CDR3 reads CASSLVASGRAGNNEQFF. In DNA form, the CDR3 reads TGCGCCAGCAGCTTGGTAGCTAGCGGGAGGGCCGGTAACAATGAGCAGTTCTTC.

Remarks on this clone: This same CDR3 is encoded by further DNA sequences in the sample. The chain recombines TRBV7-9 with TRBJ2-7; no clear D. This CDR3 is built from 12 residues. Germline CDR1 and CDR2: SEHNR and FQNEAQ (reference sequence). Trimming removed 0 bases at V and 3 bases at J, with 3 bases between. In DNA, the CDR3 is TGTGCCAGCAGCTTAGCTCTCTACGAGCAGTACTTC. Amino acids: CASSLALYEQYF.

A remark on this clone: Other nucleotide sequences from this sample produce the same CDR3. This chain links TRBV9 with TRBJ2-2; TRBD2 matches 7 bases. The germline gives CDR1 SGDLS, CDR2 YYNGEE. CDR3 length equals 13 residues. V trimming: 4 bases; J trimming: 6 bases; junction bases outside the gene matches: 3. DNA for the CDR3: TGTGCCAGCAGCCCGGGGGGAGCCGGGGAGCTGTTTTTT. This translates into CASSPGGAGELFF.

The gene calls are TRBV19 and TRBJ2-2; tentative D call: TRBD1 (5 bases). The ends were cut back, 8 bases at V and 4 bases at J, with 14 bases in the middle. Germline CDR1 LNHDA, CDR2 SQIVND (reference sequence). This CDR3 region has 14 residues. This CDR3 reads CASELWGGTGELFF. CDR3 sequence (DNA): TGTGCCAGTGAACTCTGGGGCGGCACCGGGGAGCTGTTTTTT.

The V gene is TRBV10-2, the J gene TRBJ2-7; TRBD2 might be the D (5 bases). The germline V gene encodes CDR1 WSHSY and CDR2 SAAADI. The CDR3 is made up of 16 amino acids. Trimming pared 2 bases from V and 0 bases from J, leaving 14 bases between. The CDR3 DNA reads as TGCGCCAGCAGTGAGGGTCCCCACGGGGTCTCCTACGAGCAGTACTTC. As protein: CASSEGPHGVSYEQYF.

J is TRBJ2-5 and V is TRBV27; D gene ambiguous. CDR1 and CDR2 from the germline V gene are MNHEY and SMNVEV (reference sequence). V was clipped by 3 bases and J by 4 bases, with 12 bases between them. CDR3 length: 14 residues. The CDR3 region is CASSLVGVGETQYF. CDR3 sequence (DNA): TGTGCCAGCAGTTTGGTTGGGGTTGGAGAGACCCAGTACTTC.

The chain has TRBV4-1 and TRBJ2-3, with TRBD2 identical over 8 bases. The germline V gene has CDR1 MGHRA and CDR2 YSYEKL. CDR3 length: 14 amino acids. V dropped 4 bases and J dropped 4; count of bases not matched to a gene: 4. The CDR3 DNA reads TGCGCCAGCAGCCCCCGGGAGGGTTCAGATACGCAGTATTTT. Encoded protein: CASSPREGSDTQYF.

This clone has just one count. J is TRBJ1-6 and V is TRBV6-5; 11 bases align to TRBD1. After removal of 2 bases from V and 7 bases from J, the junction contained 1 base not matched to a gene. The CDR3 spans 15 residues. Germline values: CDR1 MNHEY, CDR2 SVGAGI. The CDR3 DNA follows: TGTGCCAGCAGTTACGGGACAGGGGGGAATTCACCCCTCCACTTT. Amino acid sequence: CASSYGTGGNSPLHF.

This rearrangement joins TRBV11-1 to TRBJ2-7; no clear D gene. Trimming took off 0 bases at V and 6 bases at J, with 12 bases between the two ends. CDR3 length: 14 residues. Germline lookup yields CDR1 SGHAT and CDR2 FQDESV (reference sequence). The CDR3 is CASSLAGLSGEQYF. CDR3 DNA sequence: TGTGCCAGCAGCTTAGCGGGGTTGTCGGGCGAGCAGTACTTC.

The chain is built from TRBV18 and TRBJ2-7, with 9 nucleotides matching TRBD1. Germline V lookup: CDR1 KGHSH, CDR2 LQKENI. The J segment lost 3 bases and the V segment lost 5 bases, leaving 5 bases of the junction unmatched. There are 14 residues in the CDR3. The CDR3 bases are TGTGCCAGCTCAACGGACAGGGGTAACTACGAGCAGTACTTC. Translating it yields CASSTDRGNYEQYF. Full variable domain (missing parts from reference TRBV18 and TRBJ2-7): NAGVMQNPRHLVRRRGQEARLRCSPMKGHSHVYWYRQLPEEGLKFMVYLQKENIIDESGMPKERFSAEFPKEGPSILRIQQVVRGDSAAYFCASSTDRGNYEQYFGPGTRLTVT.

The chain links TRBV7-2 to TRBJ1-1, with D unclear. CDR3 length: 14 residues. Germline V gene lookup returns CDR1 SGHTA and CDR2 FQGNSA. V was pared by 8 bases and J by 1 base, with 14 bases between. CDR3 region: CASGYGSPNTEAFF. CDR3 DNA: TGTGCCAGCGGATACGGGTCCCCGAACACTGAAGCTTTCTTT.

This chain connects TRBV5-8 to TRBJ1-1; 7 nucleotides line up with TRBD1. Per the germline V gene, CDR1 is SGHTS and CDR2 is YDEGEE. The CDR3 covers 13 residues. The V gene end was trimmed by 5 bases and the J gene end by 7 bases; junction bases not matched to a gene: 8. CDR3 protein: CASRLAGTDEAFF. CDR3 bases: TGTGCCAGCAGGTTAGCGGGGACAGATGAAGCTTTCTTT.

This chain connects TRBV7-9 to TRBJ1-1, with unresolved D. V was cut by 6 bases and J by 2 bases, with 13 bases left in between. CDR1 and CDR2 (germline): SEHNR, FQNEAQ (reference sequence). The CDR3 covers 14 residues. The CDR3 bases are TGTGCCAGCAGTCCCCCCCTGAGAAACACTGAAGCTTTCTTT. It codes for CASSPPLRNTEAFF.

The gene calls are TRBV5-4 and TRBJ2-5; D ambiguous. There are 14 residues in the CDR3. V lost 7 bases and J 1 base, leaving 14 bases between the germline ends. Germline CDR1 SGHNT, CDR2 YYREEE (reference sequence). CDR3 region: CASGPNLAQETQYF. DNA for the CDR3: TGTGCCAGCGGCCCGAACCTCGCCCAAGAGACCCAGTACTTC.

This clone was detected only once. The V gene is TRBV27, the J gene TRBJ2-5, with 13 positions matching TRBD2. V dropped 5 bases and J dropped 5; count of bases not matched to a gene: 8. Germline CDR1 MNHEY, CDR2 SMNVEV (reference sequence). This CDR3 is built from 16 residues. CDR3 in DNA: TGTGCCAGCAGTCCTGGGACTAGCGGGAATCGGGAGACCCAGTACTTC. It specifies CASSPGTSGNRETQYF.

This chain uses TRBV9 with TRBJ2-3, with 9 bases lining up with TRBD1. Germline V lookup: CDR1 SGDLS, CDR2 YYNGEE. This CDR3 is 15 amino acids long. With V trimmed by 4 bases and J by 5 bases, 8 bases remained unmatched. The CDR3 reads CASSPQTGGRDTQYF. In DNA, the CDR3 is TGTGCCAGCAGCCCCCAGACAGGGGGGAGAGATACGCAGTATTTT.

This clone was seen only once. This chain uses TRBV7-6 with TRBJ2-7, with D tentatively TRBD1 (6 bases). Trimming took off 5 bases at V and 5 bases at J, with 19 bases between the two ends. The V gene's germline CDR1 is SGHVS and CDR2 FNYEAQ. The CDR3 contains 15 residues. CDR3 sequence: CASSLPAGGSHEQYF. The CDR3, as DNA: TGTGCCAGCAGCCTCCCGGCTGGGGGCTCACACGAGCAGTACTTC.

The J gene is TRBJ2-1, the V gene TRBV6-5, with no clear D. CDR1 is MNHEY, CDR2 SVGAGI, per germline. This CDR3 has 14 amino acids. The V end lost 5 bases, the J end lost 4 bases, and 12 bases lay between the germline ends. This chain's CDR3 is CASSLHTSYNEQFF. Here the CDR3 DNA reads TGTGCCAGCAGTCTACATACATCTTACAATGAGCAGTTCTTC.

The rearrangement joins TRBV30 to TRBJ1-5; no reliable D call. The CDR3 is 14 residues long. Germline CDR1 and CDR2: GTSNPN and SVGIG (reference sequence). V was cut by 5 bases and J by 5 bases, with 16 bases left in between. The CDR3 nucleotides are TGTGCCTGGGATGGAGGGAGTGAGGATCAGCCCCAGCATTTT. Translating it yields CAWDGGSEDQPQHF.